The sequence of this T cell receptor (beta chain) was determined in a study of blood T cell repertoires in COVID-19. About the study: Italy, Spain and the United States were the sources of the convalescent and acute COVID-19 samples.

Assay: immunoSEQ multiplex PCR; the TCRdb copy retains only in-frame clones and omits some. The profile shows 300,000 to 450,000 clones, 87% of them singletons. Trimming cost V 4 bases and J 4 bases; bases outside gene matches: 12. Germline V CDR1 and CDR2: SGHRS, YFSETQ. This CDR3 has 16 residues. V and J are TRBV5-1 and TRBJ2-5; TRBD1 matches 8 bases. This TCR derives from an older woman with COVID-19, enrolled during active disease. Input material: peripheral blood. The CDR3 here is CASSRDPRGRGETQYF. The DNA for the CDR3 is TGCGCCAGCAGCCGCGACCCCAGGGGGCGAGGAGAGACCCAGTACTTC.